These 11 T cell receptor beta chains were sequenced from one sample in a study of T cell responses to AZD1222 COVID-19 vaccine. The data were produced by immunoSEQ multiplex PCR, yet TCRdb's version contains in-frame clones alone and is incomplete. This table holds about 140,000 clones. The sequenced material came from peripheral blood. All receptors derive from an adult in good health.

V is TRBV7-9 and J is TRBJ1-4; maybe TRBD1 (5 bases). This CDR3 has 14 residues. The V end lost 4 bases, the J end lost 6 bases, and 12 bases lay between the germline ends. The germline CDR1 and CDR2 sequences are SEHNR and FQNEAQ (reference sequence). CDR3 in amino acids: CASSWRTSHEKLFF. The CDR3 bases are TGTGCCAGCAGCTGGCGGACATCTCATGAAAAACTGTTTTTT.

The gene calls are TRBV4-2 and TRBJ2-7; 10 nucleotides align to TRBD2. V lost 1 base to trimming and J lost 7 bases; unmatched junction nucleotides: 4. Germline V gives CDR1 LGHNA, CDR2 YNFKEQ. The CDR3 has 14 residues. CDR3 bases: TGTGCCAGCAGCCAAGCTAGCGGGGGAGGAGAGCAGTACTTC. This sequence encodes CASSQASGGGEQYF.

The chain carries TRBV11-2 and TRBJ1-1, with 7 bases matching TRBD1. Germline assignment: CDR1 SGHAT and CDR2 FQNNGV. CDR3 length equals 13 residues. V shed 6 bases, J shed 4 bases, and the junction held 5 bases outside the gene matches. The CDR3 region is CASSPGQATEAFF. The CDR3 DNA sequence: TGTGCCAGCAGTCCCGGACAGGCCACTGAAGCTTTCTTT.

The rearrangement links TRBV5-1 to TRBJ1-4; TRBD1 is a possible D gene (6 bases). The CDR3 is made up of 14 amino acids. In germline, CDR1 is SGHRS, CDR2 YFSETQ. V gave up 6 bases and J gave up 0 bases, with 9 bases separating them. CDR3 protein: CASTPGATNEKLFF. In DNA, the CDR3 is TGCGCCAGCACGCCAGGGGCAACTAATGAAAAACTGTTTTTT.

V usage is TRBV11-3 and J usage is TRBJ2-1, with D uncertain. The CDR3 covers 16 residues. With 0 bases removed from V and 0 bases from J, the gap between germline ends came to 9 bases. Germline loops: CDR1 SGHNT, CDR2 YENEEA. The CDR3 nucleotides are TGTGCCAGCAGCTTAGAGGTCAGCAACTCCTACAATGAGCAGTTCTTC. Its protein is CASSLEVSNSYNEQFF.

V usage is TRBV12-3 or TRBV12-4 and J usage is TRBJ1-6; D unclear. The CDR3 contains 13 residues. V shed 3 bases and J shed 7 bases, with 7 bases lying between them. The CDR3 loop reads CASSFDANSPLHF. Written as DNA, the CDR3 is TGTGCCAGCAGTTTTGATGCGAATTCACCCCTCCACTTT.

This chain uses TRBV11-2 with TRBJ2-7; D gene uncertain. V lost 0 bases and J lost 9, with 12 bases in between. The CDR3 runs 13 residues. Germline-derived CDR1 and CDR2 are SGHAT and FQNNGV. The CDR3 spells CASSLEGLVGQYF. CDR3 coding DNA: TGTGCCAGCAGCTTAGAAGGGCTAGTTGGGCAGTACTTC.

The V gene is TRBV19, the J gene TRBJ1-5; TRBD1 might be the D (6 bases). The germline V and J ends were trimmed by 2 bases and 4 bases, with 6 bases remaining between them. Germline CDR1 LNHDA, CDR2 SQIVND (reference sequence). The CDR3 totals 13 residues. The CDR3 sequence: CASSITGNQPQHF. The DNA for the CDR3 is TGTGCCAGTAGTATAACAGGGAATCAGCCCCAGCATTTT.

The V call is TRBV9, the J call TRBJ2-3; TRBD2 is a possible D gene (6 bases). Trimming shortened V by 4 bases and J by 6 bases, and 15 bases separated the two germline ends. The CDR3 runs 14 residues. CDR1 SGDLS and CDR2 YYNGEE come from the germline V gene. The CDR3 is CASSTSSAGDTQYF. The CDR3 DNA sequence: TGTGCCAGCAGCACCAGTTCGGCGGGGGATACGCAGTATTTT.

The rearrangement uses TRBV29-1 and TRBJ1-1, with 10 bases matching TRBD1. V lost 4 bases and J lost 6; bases outside the gene matches: 2. Germline V gene lookup returns CDR1 SQVTM and CDR2 ANQGSEA. The CDR3 covers 12 residues. DNA for the CDR3: TGCAGCGTTGGGGACAGGGGAGCTGAAGCTTTCTTT. Translation gives CSVGDRGAEAFF.

The CDR3, as DNA: TGTGCCAGCAGCTTAGAAGGGGCTCATGGCTACACCTTC. Its translation: CASSLEGAHGYTF. This chain uses TRBV7-9 with TRBJ1-2; possible D gene TRBD1, 5 bases. CDR1 SEHNR and CDR2 FQNEAQ come from the germline V gene (reference sequence). V gave up 1 base and J gave up 6 bases, with 9 bases separating them. CDR3 length: 13 residues.